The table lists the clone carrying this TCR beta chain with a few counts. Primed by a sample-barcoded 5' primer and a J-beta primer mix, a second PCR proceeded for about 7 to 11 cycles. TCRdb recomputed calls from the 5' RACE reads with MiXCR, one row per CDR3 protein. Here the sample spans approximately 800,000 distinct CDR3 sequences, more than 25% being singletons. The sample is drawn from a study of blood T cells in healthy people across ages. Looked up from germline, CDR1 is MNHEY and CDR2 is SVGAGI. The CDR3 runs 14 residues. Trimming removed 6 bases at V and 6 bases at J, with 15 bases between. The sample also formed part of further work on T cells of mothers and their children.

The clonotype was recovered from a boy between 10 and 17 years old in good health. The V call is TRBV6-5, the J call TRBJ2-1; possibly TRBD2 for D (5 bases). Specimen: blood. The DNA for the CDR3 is TGTGCCAGCAGCCTTCAGACTATCCCCAATGAGCAGTTCTTC. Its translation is CASSLQTIPNEQFF.